Shown below are 11 T cell receptor beta chains from a single sample sequenced in a study of OX40 agonist ivuxolimab in advanced cancers. The method was immunoSEQ multiplex PCR; TCRdb's version includes in-frame clones alone and lacks a portion of them. The sample carries approximately 160,000 clones, roughly 92% recorded once. Sequenced material: CD4+ or CD8+ T cells sorted from blood, taken in a trial of the OX40 agonist ivuxolimab. The receptors derive from an adult with an advanced solid tumor such as melanoma, head and neck, liver or kidney cancer.

This chain links TRBV19 with TRBJ2-7; D possibly corresponds to TRBD2 (6 bases). Trimming took off 4 bases at V and 6 bases at J, with 19 bases between the two ends. Germline assignment: CDR1 LNHDA and CDR2 SQIVND (reference sequence). This CDR3 has 15 amino acids. The CDR3 sequence is CASSTWTAWGGEQYF. The CDR3 region has the DNA TGTGCCAGTAGTACCTGGACTGCCTGGGGAGGCGAGCAGTACTTC.

The V and J genes are TRBV7-9 and TRBJ1-1, with 10 positions matching TRBD1. This CDR3 contains 17 residues. Trimming at V came to 1 base and at J to 6 bases, leaving 11 bases not matched to a gene. Germline loops: CDR1 SEHNR, CDR2 FQNEAQ (reference sequence). The DNA for the CDR3 is TGTGCCAGCAGCTTAGGAGGGGCCGGGACAGGGGTCCCTGAAGCTTTCTTT. Protein product: CASSLGGAGTGVPEAFF.

V is TRBV27 and J is TRBJ1-1, with TRBD1 matching over 7 bases. V shed 8 bases and J 0 bases; nucleotides not matched to a gene: 3. Germline-derived CDR1 and CDR2 are MNHEY and SMNVEV (reference sequence). This CDR3 comprises 13 residues. In DNA form, the CDR3 reads TGTGCCAGCCGAGACAGGGTGAACACTGAAGCTTTCTTT. Amino acids: CASRDRVNTEAFF.

The CDR3 sequence: CASSEVPPGTQYF. Here the CDR3 DNA reads TGTGCCAGCAGTGAGGTCCCCCCGGGTACGCAGTATTTT. The gene calls are TRBV2 and TRBJ2-3; D remains unclear. The germline V gene encodes CDR1 SNHLY and CDR2 FYNNEI. V was trimmed by 3 bases and J by 8 bases, leaving 12 bases between them. The CDR3 contains 13 residues.

The chain recombines TRBV29-1 with TRBJ2-2; either TRBD1 or TRBD2 may supply D (5 bases each). V lost 1 base, J lost 8 bases, and 11 bases lay in between. Germline V gene sequence: CDR1 SQVTM, CDR2 ANQGSEA. This CDR3 is 13 amino acids long. The CDR3, as DNA: TGCAGCGTTGAAGTAACTGGGGGTGGGGAGCTGTTTTTT. As protein: CSVEVTGGGELFF.

The chain carries TRBV5-1 and TRBJ2-1, with 12 bases lining up with TRBD2. CDR3 length: 18 amino acids. Germline trimming cut 4 bases from V and 5 bases from J; bases unmatched to any gene: 13. Germline CDR1 reads SGHRS; CDR2 reads YFSETQ. CDR3: CASSGGTSGSRIHNEQFF. The CDR3, as DNA: TGCGCCAGCAGCGGAGGGACTAGCGGGTCCCGTATCCACAATGAGCAGTTCTTC.

The chain combines TRBV6-5 with TRBJ2-6; TRBD1 is a possible D gene (5 bases). The CDR3 has 15 amino acids. V was cut by 7 bases and J by 2 bases, with 12 bases left in between. Germline V gene sequence: CDR1 MNHEY, CDR2 SVGAGI. CDR3 in DNA: TGTGCCAGCAATCCTTGGGGCGCTGGGGCCAACGTCCTGACTTTC. Translated: CASNPWGAGANVLTF.

This chain connects TRBV5-1 to TRBJ2-2; 10 positions match TRBD2. J was trimmed by 4 bases and V by 4 bases; bases with no gene match: 7. Germline values: CDR1 SGHRS, CDR2 YFSETQ. This CDR3 spans 16 amino acids. The CDR3 here is CASSPSGGAGTGELFF. The CDR3, as DNA: TGCGCCAGCAGCCCCAGCGGGGGGGCGGGCACCGGGGAGCTGTTTTTT.

The V call is TRBV10-2, the J call TRBJ1-4; maybe TRBD1 (5 bases). Trimming took off 6 bases at V and 8 bases at J, with 13 bases between the two ends. The CDR3 spans 13 residues. Germline assignment: CDR1 WSHSY and CDR2 SAAADI. The chain's CDR3 is CASRRGEDEKLFF. The CDR3 nucleotides are TGCGCCAGCAGGCGGGGGGAGGACGAAAAACTGTTTTTT.

J is TRBJ1-3 and V is TRBV9; 8 bases align to TRBD1. Germline CDR1 SGDLS, CDR2 YYNGEE. This CDR3 region has 16 residues. V was pared by 3 bases and J by 0 bases, with 5 bases of the junction left unmatched. The CDR3 DNA follows: TGTGCCAGCAGCGCCCTGGGACAGGTCTCTGGAAACACCATATATTTT. Amino acid sequence: CASSALGQVSGNTIYF.

About this clone: The sample carries other DNA sequences with the same CDR3. The chain links TRBV28 to TRBJ1-2; the D is unclear. V was trimmed by 2 bases and J by 4 bases, leaving 5 bases between them. The V gene's germline CDR1 is MDHEN and CDR2 SYDVKM. This CDR3 is built from 12 residues. The DNA of the CDR3 is TGTGCCAGCAGTTTAAGCAGCTATGGCTACACCTTC. Its translation is CASSLSSYGYTF.